Below, 3 T cell receptor beta chains from the same sample are listed, as sequenced in a study of STAT5B mutations in CD4+ large granular lymphocyte leukemia. TCRdb's table, derived via immunoSEQ multiplex PCR, lists solely in-frame clones and lacks some. This table has some 45,000 clones, roughly 85% appearing once. The sequencing sample was made of CD4+ T cells from blood buffy coats. The receptors shown here come from a human donor in good health.

The rearrangement joins TRBV25-1 to TRBJ2-2; weak D call: TRBD2 (5 bases). Trimming removed 1 base at V and 6 bases at J, with 12 bases between. Per germline, CDR1 MGHDK and CDR2 SYGVNS. This CDR3 spans 15 amino acids. The DNA for the CDR3 is TGTGCCAGCAGTGAATCGGGGAGTAGGGCCGGGGAGCTGTTTTTT. It specifies CASSESGSRAGELFF.

The rearrangement joins TRBV4-2 to TRBJ2-3; 9 bases line up with TRBD2. This CDR3 comprises 15 residues. Germline CDR1 reads LGHNA; CDR2 reads YNFKEQ. V lost 9 bases and J lost 4; bases outside the gene matches: 11. Here the CDR3 reads CASTELSGRSDTQYF. Here the CDR3 DNA reads TGTGCCAGTACGGAATTGAGCGGGAGGTCAGATACGCAGTATTTT.

As DNA, the CDR3 is TGCGCCAGCAGCCAAGATGGCGCAGGGGCCTCCACTAGAGGCTACAATGAGCAGTTCTTC. Amino acids: CASSQDGAGASTRGYNEQFF. The rearrangement links TRBV4-3 to TRBJ2-1; weak D call: TRBD1 (6 bases). Germline V gene data show CDR1 as LGHNA and CDR2 as YSLEER. V lost 0 bases to trimming and J lost 3 bases, with 24 bases between them. CDR3 length equals 20 residues.